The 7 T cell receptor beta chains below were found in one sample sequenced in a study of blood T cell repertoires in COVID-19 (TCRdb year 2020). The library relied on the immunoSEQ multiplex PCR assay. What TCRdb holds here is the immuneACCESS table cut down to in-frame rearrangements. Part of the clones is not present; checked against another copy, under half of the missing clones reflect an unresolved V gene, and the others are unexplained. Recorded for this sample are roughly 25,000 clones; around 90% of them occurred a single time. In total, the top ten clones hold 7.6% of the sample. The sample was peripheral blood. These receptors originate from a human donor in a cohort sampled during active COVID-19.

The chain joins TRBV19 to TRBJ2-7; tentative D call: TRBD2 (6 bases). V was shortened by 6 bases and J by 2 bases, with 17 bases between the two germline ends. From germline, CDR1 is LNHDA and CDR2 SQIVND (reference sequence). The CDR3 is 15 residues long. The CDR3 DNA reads TGTGCCAGTAGGGCGGGGAGTGAGGTCCCCTACGAGCAGTACTTC. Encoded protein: CASRAGSEVPYEQYF.

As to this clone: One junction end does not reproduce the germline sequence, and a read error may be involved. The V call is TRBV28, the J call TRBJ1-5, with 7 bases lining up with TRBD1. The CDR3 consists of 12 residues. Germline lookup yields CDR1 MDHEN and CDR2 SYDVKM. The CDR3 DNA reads TGTGCCAGCAGTTCCTTGGGGCAGGGGGATCGGTTC. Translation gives CASSSLGQGDRF.

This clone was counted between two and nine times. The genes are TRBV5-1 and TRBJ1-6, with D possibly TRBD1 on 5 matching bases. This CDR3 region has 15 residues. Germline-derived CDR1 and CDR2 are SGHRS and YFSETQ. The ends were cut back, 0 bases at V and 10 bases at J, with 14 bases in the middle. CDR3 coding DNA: TGCGCCAGCAGCTTGGTTCGGGGGGAACGGTCACCCCTCCACTTT. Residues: CASSLVRGERSPLHF.

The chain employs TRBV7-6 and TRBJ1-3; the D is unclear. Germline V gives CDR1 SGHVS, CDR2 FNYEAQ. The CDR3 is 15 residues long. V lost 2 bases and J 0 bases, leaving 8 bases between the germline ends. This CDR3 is CASSLSGSSGNTIYF. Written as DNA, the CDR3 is TGTGCCAGCAGCTTATCCGGGAGCTCTGGAAACACCATATATTTT.

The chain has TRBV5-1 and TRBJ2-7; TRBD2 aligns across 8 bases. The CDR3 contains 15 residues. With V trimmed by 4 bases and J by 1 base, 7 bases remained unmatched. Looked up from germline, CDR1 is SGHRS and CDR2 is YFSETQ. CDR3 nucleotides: TGCGCCAGCAGCCCGGCGGGGGGCCGATCCTACGAGCAGTACTTC. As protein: CASSPAGGRSYEQYF.

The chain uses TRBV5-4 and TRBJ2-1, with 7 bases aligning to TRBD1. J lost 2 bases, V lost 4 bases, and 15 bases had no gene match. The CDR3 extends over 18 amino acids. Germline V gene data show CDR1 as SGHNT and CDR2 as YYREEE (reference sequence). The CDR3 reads CASSGTGITGEPYNEQFF. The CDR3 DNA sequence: TGTGCCAGCAGCGGCACTGGCATCACAGGGGAACCCTACAATGAGCAGTTCTTC. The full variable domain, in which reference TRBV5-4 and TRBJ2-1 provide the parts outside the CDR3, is ETGVTQSPTHLIKTRGQQVTLRCSSQSGHNTVSWYQQALGQGPQFIFQYYREEENGRGNFPPRFSGLQFPNYSSELNVNALELDDSALYLCASSGTGITGEPYNEQFFGPGTRLTVL.

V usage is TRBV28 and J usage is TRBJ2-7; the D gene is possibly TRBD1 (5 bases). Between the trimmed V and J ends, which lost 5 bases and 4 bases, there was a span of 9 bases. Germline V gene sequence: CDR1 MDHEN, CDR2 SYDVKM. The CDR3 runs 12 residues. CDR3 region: CASSEQGYEQYF. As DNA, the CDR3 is TGTGCCAGCAGTGAGCAGGGTTACGAGCAGTACTTC.